One and the same sample provided the 11 T cell receptor beta chains below, sequenced in a study of T cells in Graves' hyperthyroidism and ophthalmopathy. Amplification yielded TCR beta CDR3 regions, with RNA transcripts as the source. HTBI primers were used for first-round RT-PCR of the TCR CDR3. TCRdb re-analysed the multiplex PCR reads in MiXCR, keeping a single row per CDR3 protein. The sample consists of hundreds of thousands of distinct CDR3 sequences, 40% to 55% of them appearing once. The sample was peripheral blood or thyroid tissue (not recorded which). The receptor set was obtained from a woman between 18 and 30 years old with Graves' hyperthyroidism.

The chain combines TRBV29-1 with TRBJ1-2, with 8 nucleotides matching TRBD1. Germline V gene data show CDR1 as SQVTM and CDR2 as ANQGSEA. Losses at the gene ends were 1 base for V and 3 bases for J; bases not matched to a gene: 7. This CDR3 contains 15 residues. CDR3 protein: CSVEGSETGDYGYTF. The CDR3 DNA reads as TGCAGCGTTGAAGGTTCGGAGACAGGGGACTATGGCTACACCTTC.

The CDR3 sequence is CASSLAPTGTSYEQYF. Written as DNA, the CDR3 is TGTGCCAGCAGCTTAGCCCCAACAGGGACCTCCTACGAGCAGTACTTC. The J gene is TRBJ2-7, the V gene TRBV7-8, with TRBD1 as a possible D gene (6 bases). The V gene's germline CDR1 is SGHVS and CDR2 FQNEAQ. Trimming stripped 0 bases from V and 0 bases from J, with 12 bases between. The CDR3 runs to 16 residues. Combining the CDR3 with reference TRBV7-8 and TRBJ2-7 gives the whole variable domain GAGVSQSPRYKVAKRGQDVALRCDPISGHVSLFWYQQALGQGPEFLTYFQNEAQLDKSGLPSDRFFAERPEGSVSTLKIQRTQQEDSAVYLCASSLAPTGTSYEQYFGPGTRLTVT.

This clonotype came up a few times. The gene calls are TRBV7-9 and TRBJ1-1; 8 bases are a match to TRBD1. V lost 5 bases and J lost 8; bases outside the gene matches: 10. The CDR3 consists of 14 residues. The germline gives CDR1 SEHNR, CDR2 FQNEAQ (reference sequence). The CDR3 reads CASSPSRGLSEAFF. Written as DNA, the CDR3 is TGTGCCAGCAGCCCAAGCAGGGGGCTCTCGGAAGCTTTCTTT.

This clonotype was counted at least ten times. V gene TRBV7-3 combines with J gene TRBJ1-6; no firm D call. The germline V gene has CDR1 SGHTA and CDR2 FQGTGA. Trimming removed 0 bases from V and 8 bases from J, with 11 bases in between. The CDR3 runs 15 residues. The chain's CDR3 is CASSLTATVDSPLHF. In nucleotides, the CDR3 is TGTGCCAGCAGCTTAACGGCGACGGTGGATTCACCCCTCCACTTT.

This chain joins TRBV7-8 and TRBJ2-7; D is possibly TRBD1 (5 bases). Trimming removed 10 bases at V and 12 bases at J, with 28 bases between. The germline V gene encodes CDR1 SGHVS and CDR2 FQNEAQ. CDR3 length equals 14 residues. In DNA form, the CDR3 reads TGTGCCACCAAGGAAACCTCTTCAGGGTTCACAGCGTACTTC. Protein sequence: CATKETSSGFTAYF. Based on the CDR3 plus reference TRBV7-8 and TRBJ2-7, the full variable domain is GAGVSQSPRYKVAKRGQDVALRCDPISGHVSLFWYQQALGQGPEFLTYFQNEAQLDKSGLPSDRFFAERPEGSVSTLKIQRTQQEDSAVYLCATKETSSGFTAYFGPGTRLTVT.

This clonotype showed up just a few times. This rearrangement joins TRBV10-2 to TRBJ2-7; D remains ambiguous. V was pared by 3 bases and J by 0 bases, with 15 bases between. CDR3 length: 16 amino acids. Germline CDR1 reads WSHSY; CDR2 reads SAAADI. The CDR3 sequence: CASSDYSRKSSYEQYF. The CDR3 DNA reads as TGCGCCAGCAGTGACTATTCTCGGAAGAGCTCCTACGAGCAGTACTTC.

In its sample, this clonotype was seen a few times. V is TRBV12-3 or TRBV12-4 and J is TRBJ1-5; D is uncertain. This CDR3 region has 12 residues. V was trimmed by 7 bases and J by 4 bases, leaving 8 bases between them. This CDR3 is CASTSLNQPQHF. In nucleotides, the CDR3 is TGTGCCAGCACCTCACTGAATCAGCCCCAGCATTTT.

CDR3 nucleotide sequence: TGTGCCAGTAGTCCGGGAAGGAGCAACTATGGCTACACCTTC. Translated, it gives CASSPGRSNYGYTF. The V call is TRBV24-1, the J call TRBJ1-2, with unresolved D. The V gene's germline CDR1 is KGHDR and CDR2 SFDVKD. The CDR3 loop spans 14 amino acids. Trimming took off 11 bases at V and 2 bases at J, with 17 bases between the two ends.

The chain joins TRBV14 to TRBJ1-1; D not certain. The CDR3 has 13 residues. V was trimmed by 7 bases and J by 5 bases, leaving 14 bases between them. The germline V gene encodes CDR1 SGHDN and CDR2 FVKESK. For the CDR3, the DNA is TGTGCCAGCACCGCCAACCTTATGACTGAAGCTTTCTTT. Its translation is CASTANLMTEAFF.

This clonotype showed up just a few times. This chain uses TRBV7-9 with TRBJ2-2, with TRBD1 matching 10 bases. Germline V CDR1 and CDR2: SEHNR, FQNEAQ (reference sequence). V shed 6 bases, J shed 6 bases, and the junction held 7 bases outside the gene matches. There are 15 residues in the CDR3. The CDR3 here is CASSAGTGVAGELFF. CDR3 sequence (DNA): TGTGCCAGCAGTGCCGGGACAGGGGTGGCCGGGGAGCTGTTTTTT.

A few counts support this clonotype. The chain combines TRBV9 with TRBJ2-7; D possibly uses TRBD1 or TRBD2 (6 bases each). The CDR3 extends over 14 amino acids. Trimming removed 0 bases at V and 2 bases at J, with 9 bases between. CDR1 and CDR2 from the germline V gene are SGDLS and YYNGEE. The CDR3 loop is CASSVGGGPYEQYF. DNA of the CDR3: TGTGCCAGCAGCGTAGGTGGGGGGCCCTACGAGCAGTACTTC.